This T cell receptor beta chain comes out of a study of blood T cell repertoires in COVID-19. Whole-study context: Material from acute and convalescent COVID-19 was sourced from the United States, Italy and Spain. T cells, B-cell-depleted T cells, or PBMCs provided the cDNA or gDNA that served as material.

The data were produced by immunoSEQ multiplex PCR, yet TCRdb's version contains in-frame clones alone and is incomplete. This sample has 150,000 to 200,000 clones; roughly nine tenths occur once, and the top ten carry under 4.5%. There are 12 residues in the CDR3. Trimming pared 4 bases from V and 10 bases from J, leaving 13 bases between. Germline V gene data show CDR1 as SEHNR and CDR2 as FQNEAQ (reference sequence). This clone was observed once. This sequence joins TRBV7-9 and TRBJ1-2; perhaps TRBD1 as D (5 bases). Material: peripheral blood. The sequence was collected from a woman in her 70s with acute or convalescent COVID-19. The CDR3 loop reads CASSSQGIDYTF. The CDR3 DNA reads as TGTGCCAGCAGCTCGCAGGGAATCGACTACACCTTC.